Below are 11 T cell receptor beta chains sequenced from a single sample in a study of blood T cell repertoires in COVID-19. Libraries were prepared by immunoSEQ multiplex PCR; TCRdb keeps only in-frame clonotypes and omits some of them. The sample carries 250,000 to 350,000 clones, around 87% recorded once. The sequenced material came from peripheral blood. The receptors were gathered from a woman aged 45-65 years who had recovered from COVID-19.

The rearrangement uses TRBV27 and TRBJ2-7; tentatively, D is TRBD1 (5 bases). Germline V gene lookup returns CDR1 MNHEY and CDR2 SMNVEV (reference sequence). The V gene lost 5 bases and the J gene lost 2 bases, with 13 bases spanning the gap. This CDR3 region has 14 residues. The CDR3 DNA sequence: TGTGCCAGCAGTCAGACAGACAGAGCCTACGAGCAGTACTTC. Its translation is CASSQTDRAYEQYF.

This clone is a singleton in its sample. The chain is built from TRBV28 and TRBJ1-2; D might be TRBD1 (6 bases). The length of the CDR3 is 14 residues. The V gene lost 10 bases and the J gene lost 7 bases, with 22 bases spanning the gap. Germline values: CDR1 MDHEN, CDR2 SYDVKM. For the CDR3, the DNA is TGTGCCATCACTAGACAGGCAGAATGGGGTGGCTACACCTTC. Translated: CAITRQAEWGGYTF.

The chain recombines TRBV2 with TRBJ1-1; 11 nucleotides align to TRBD1. Trimming at V came to 7 bases and at J to 7 bases, leaving 5 bases not matched to a gene. Germline V CDR1 and CDR2: SNHLY, FYNNEI. This CDR3 region has 13 residues. CDR3 region: CASMGQGGNEAFF. CDR3 nucleotides: TGTGCCAGCATGGGACAGGGGGGGAATGAAGCTTTCTTT. Using reference TRBV2 and TRBJ1-1 for the parts outside the CDR3, the full variable domain is EPEVTQTPSHQVTQMGQEVILRCVPISNHLYFYWYRQILGQKVEFLVSFYNNEISEKSEIFDDQFSVERPDGSNFTLKIRSTKLEDSAMYFCASMGQGGNEAFFGQGTRLTVV.

CDR3 sequence: CASRNTEKLFF. CDR3 nucleotide sequence: TGTGCCAGCAGGAACACGGAAAAACTGTTTTTT. The chain uses TRBV6-5 and TRBJ1-4, with D hard to call. The CDR3 length is 11 residues. V was trimmed by 6 bases and J by 8 bases, leaving 7 bases between them. Germline V gene lookup returns CDR1 MNHEY and CDR2 SVGAGI.

The rearrangement links TRBV3-1 (or the pseudogene TRBV3-2) to TRBJ1-4; tentatively, D is TRBD1 (5 bases). CDR1 is LGHDT and CDR2 is YNNKEL in the germline V gene (reference sequence). The CDR3 has 15 amino acids. V was shortened by 4 bases and J by 4 bases, with 13 bases between the two germline ends. CDR3 sequence (DNA): TGTGCCAGCAGCCCCCAGACAGCTGTTAATGAAAAACTGTTTTTT. As protein: CASSPQTAVNEKLFF.

The gene calls are TRBV7-2 and TRBJ2-7, with TRBD2 matching over 8 bases. V trimming: 5 bases; J trimming: 9 bases; junction bases outside the gene matches: 15. Germline CDR1 and CDR2: SGHTA and FQGNSA. There are 15 residues in the CDR3. CDR3 nucleotides: TGTGCCAGCAGCCGGAACGGGGGGGAATGGGATAGGCAGTACTTC. As protein: CASSRNGGEWDRQYF.

This rearrangement joins TRBV7-2 to TRBJ2-5, with D uncertain. CDR1 and CDR2 (germline): SGHTA, FQGNSA. With 1 base removed from V and 5 bases from J, the gap between germline ends came to 14 bases. The CDR3 spans 15 residues. As DNA, the CDR3 is TGTGCCAGCAGCTTAGTTTCGTATCGTCCGGAGACCCAGTACTTC. Its protein product is CASSLVSYRPETQYF.

This chain joins TRBV18 and TRBJ2-3, with a tentative D call TRBD2 (5 bases). Per germline, CDR1 KGHSH and CDR2 LQKENI. The V end was cut by 3 bases, the J end by 8 bases, with 18 bases between. This CDR3 comprises 15 residues. The DNA of the CDR3 is TGTGCCAGCTCACCCACCGGACTTACGGGTGGTACGCAGTATTTT. Protein: CASSPTGLTGGTQYF. The whole variable domain, remainder taken from reference TRBV18 and TRBJ2-3, is NAGVMQNPRHLVRRRGQEARLRCSPMKGHSHVYWYRQLPEEGLKFMVYLQKENIIDESGMPKERFSAEFPKEGPSILRIQQVVRGDSAAYFCASSPTGLTGGTQYFGPGTRLTVL.

The rearrangement joins TRBV28 to TRBJ2-1; no reliable D call. This CDR3 contains 14 residues. V gave up 3 bases and J gave up 9 bases, with 15 bases separating them. Germline assignment: CDR1 MDHEN and CDR2 SYDVKM. CDR3 sequence (DNA): TGTGCCAGCAGTTTGCGACGGCGAGGCGGTGAGCAGTTCTTC. It specifies CASSLRRRGGEQFF.

This clone appeared a single time. The chain links TRBV28 to TRBJ1-5; 7 bases fit TRBD1. The CDR3 is 12 amino acids. The V gene's germline CDR1 is MDHEN and CDR2 SYDVKM. The V gene end was trimmed by 2 bases and the J gene end by 15 bases; junction bases not matched to a gene: 7. CDR3 amino acids: CASSLRYRGGHF. The DNA for the CDR3 is TGTGCCAGCAGTTTACGTTACAGGGGAGGGCATTTT.

J is TRBJ2-1 and V is TRBV19; D gene uncertain. Germline V CDR1 and CDR2: LNHDA, SQIVND (reference sequence). The CDR3 runs to 14 residues. Trimming left V 0 bases short and J 7 bases short, with 10 bases between. The chain's CDR3 is CASSIEEQINEQFF. In DNA, the CDR3 is TGTGCCAGTAGTATAGAGGAACAGATAAATGAGCAGTTCTTC.